These 20 T cell receptor beta chains came from one sample sequenced in a study of lung T cells in sarcoidosis with Löfgren's syndrome. TCRdb re-derived calls from the reads in MiXCR, one entry per CDR3 protein. In the table there are approximately 20,000 distinct CDR3 sequences, about a fifth of which are singletons. The source material was CD4+ T cells from PBMCs. These receptors were taken from a human donor with sarcoidosis (Löfgren's syndrome or another form), or a control subject (not recorded which).

Sample share makes this clonotype medium-sized (0.01 to 0.1%). CDR3 sequence (DNA): TGTGCCAGCAGTTACTCGTATATCGGGGGCGAATACAATGAGCAGTTCTTC. Protein product: CASSYSYIGGEYNEQFF. The J gene is TRBJ2-1, the V gene TRBV6-6; D might be TRBD1 or TRBD2, each matching 6 bases. The CDR3 is 17 residues long. Germline loops: CDR1 MNHNY, CDR2 SVGAGI (reference sequence). Trimming left V 0 bases short and J 4 bases short, with 16 bases between.

The table lists this clonotype with many counts. The chain is built from TRBV10-3 and TRBJ1-2, with D possibly being TRBD1 (5 bases). With 10 bases removed from V and 1 base from J, the gap between germline ends came to 19 bases. The CDR3 runs 15 residues. Looked up from germline, CDR1 is ENHRY and CDR2 is SYGVKD. CDR3 loop: CATQPAGTDNYGYTF. CDR3 bases: TGTGCCACCCAGCCGGCCGGGACGGATAACTATGGCTACACCTTC.

This clonotype is judged medium-sized. The chain joins TRBV6-1 to TRBJ1-1; TRBD1 aligns across 10 bases. Germline CDR1 and CDR2: MNHNS and SASEGT. The CDR3 covers 15 residues. With V trimmed by 6 bases and J by 4 bases, 8 bases remained unmatched. The CDR3 reads CASRDTGQGITEAFF. The CDR3 DNA is TGTGCCAGCAGAGATACGGGACAGGGGATCACTGAAGCTTTCTTT.

Judged by abundance, this clonotype is medium-sized. This chain connects TRBV6-1 to TRBJ2-7, with 7 bases aligning to TRBD1. Germline loops: CDR1 MNHNS, CDR2 SASEGT. This CDR3 has 15 amino acids. Trimming at V came to 3 bases and at J to 3 bases, leaving 8 bases not matched to a gene. The CDR3 nucleotides are TGTGCCAGCAGTGAGCCCCCAGGGGGTATCTACGAGCAGTACTTC. Amino acid sequence: CASSEPPGGIYEQYF.

Many counts were recorded for this clonotype. The chain employs TRBV19 and TRBJ2-2, with 7 bases aligning to TRBD2. J was trimmed by 4 bases and V by 0 bases; bases with no gene match: 11. This CDR3 comprises 18 residues. Germline V gene sequence: CDR1 LNHDA, CDR2 SQIVND (reference sequence). As DNA, the CDR3 is TGTGCCAGTAGTATAGATTCGGCTAGCGGAGCCTTCACCGGGGAGCTGTTTTTT. Amino acid sequence: CASSIDSASGAFTGELFF.

The sample holds many counts of this clonotype. V and J are TRBV2 and TRBJ2-1, with D unclear. Germline V CDR1 and CDR2: SNHLY, FYNNEI. V shed 6 bases and J shed 4 bases, with 13 bases lying between them. This CDR3 has 14 residues. The DNA for the CDR3 is TGTGCCAGCAGCAAAGCGTCTAGTTACAATGAGCAGTTCTTC. Translating it yields CASSKASSYNEQFF.

The count of this clonotype is one. A much larger clone lies a single base off, so this may be a read error. This chain joins TRBV6-1 and TRBJ2-7; no reliable D call. The CDR3 totals 15 residues. CDR1 MNHNS and CDR2 SASEGT come from the germline V gene. CDR3 amino acids: CASRRDPSLSYGQYF. The CDR3 coding sequence is TGTGCCAGCAGAAGAGACCCAAGCCTCTCCTACGGGCAGTACTTC.

This clonotype is categorized as medium-sized. The V gene is TRBV28, the J gene TRBJ2-3; 7 bases are shared with TRBD1. The CDR3 spans 14 residues. Germline V CDR1 and CDR2: MDHEN, SYDVKM. V was clipped by 4 bases and J by 3 bases; unmatched bases: 4. CDR3 amino acids: CASSSYRGTDTQYF. In nucleotides, the CDR3 is TGTGCCAGCAGTTCTTACAGGGGAACAGATACGCAGTATTTT.

This clonotype occurred a few times. The junction and the germline gene differ at one end; a read error may be behind it. The CDR3: CSARATGRQYQGTQYF. The CDR3 coding sequence is TGCAGTGCTAGGGCAACGGGGCGACAATACCAAGGGACCCAGTACTTC. The V and J genes are TRBV20-1 and TRBJ2-5; D may match TRBD1 or TRBD2 (5 bases each). This CDR3 has 16 residues. CDR1 is DFQATT, CDR2 SNEGSKA, per germline (reference sequence).

This clonotype is deemed medium-sized. This sequence joins TRBV27 and TRBJ1-5; possibly TRBD1 for D (5 bases). The V gene lost 2 bases and the J gene lost 3 bases, with 11 bases spanning the gap. This CDR3 is built from 15 residues. Germline CDR1 is MNHEY and CDR2 is SMNVEV (reference sequence). CDR3 residues: CASSLTGSDNQPQHF. DNA for the CDR3: TGTGCCAGCAGTTTAACAGGTTCGGACAATCAGCCCCAGCATTTT.

As concerns this clonotype: A read error may account for a junction end that differs from germline. V gene TRBV20-1 combines with J gene TRBJ1-4, with no clear D. Germline V gives CDR1 DFQATT, CDR2 SNEGSKA (reference sequence). The CDR3 is 13 amino acids. The CDR3 region has the DNA TGCAGTGCCCCGGCCGGGAATCTTGAAAAACTTTTTTTT. Translating gives CSAPAGNLEKLFF.

This rearrangement joins TRBV5-4 to TRBJ2-3; 13 bases are shared with TRBD2. Germline-derived CDR1 and CDR2 are SGHNT and YYREEE (reference sequence). The CDR3 has 17 amino acids. V lost 3 bases and J lost 3; bases outside the gene matches: 7. The CDR3 is CASSSPRTSGRTDTQYF. The CDR3 DNA reads TGTGCCAGCAGCTCCCCCAGGACTAGCGGGAGAACAGATACGCAGTATTTT.

On this clonotype: This may come from a read error, since a much larger clone is one base off. Since the CDR3 does not end with the conserved phenylalanine or tryptophan, this likely comes from a read error. V and J are TRBV29-1 and TRBJ2-1, with D unclear. CDR1 SQVTM and CDR2 ANQGSEA come from the germline V gene. The CDR3 totals 12 residues. V was shortened by 8 bases and J by 1 base, with 9 bases between the two germline ends. CDR3 protein: CSTDLSYNEQFL. For the CDR3, the DNA is TGCAGCACGGACCTATCCTACAATGAGCAGTTCTTA.

This clonotype is medium-sized in the sample. This chain uses TRBV6-1 with TRBJ2-1, with 7 nucleotides matching TRBD2. The CDR3 is 15 amino acids. From germline, CDR1 is MNHNS and CDR2 SASEGT. V was clipped by 6 bases and J by 4 bases; unmatched bases: 9. CDR3 sequence (DNA): TGTGCCAGCAGCCCCCCCGGGGGGTCTTACAATGAGCAGTTCTTC. Its protein product is CASSPPGGSYNEQFF.

The chain carries TRBV10-1 and TRBJ1-5; 8 bases match TRBD1. From germline, CDR1 is WNHNN and CDR2 SYGVQD (reference sequence). V was pared by 8 bases and J by 8 bases, with 11 bases of the junction left unmatched. The CDR3 length is 14 residues. The CDR3 DNA reads TGCGCCAGCGGTGCTCAGGGGGCTGATGAGCCCCAGCATTTT. It encodes CASGAQGADEPQHF.

As for this clonotype: A much larger clone lies a single base off, so this may be a read error. The chain couples TRBV30 to TRBJ1-5; TRBD1 matches 10 bases. The CDR3 totals 17 residues. Germline CDR1 reads GTSNPN; CDR2 reads SVGIG (reference sequence). CDR3 loop: CAWSKETGGNSNQPRHF. In DNA, the CDR3 is TGTGCCTGGAGTAAGGAGACAGGGGGCAATAGCAATCAGCCCCGGCATTTT.

Ten or more counts support this clonotype. This rearrangement joins TRBV29-1 to TRBJ1-1, with D possibly matching TRBD1 (6 bases). Germline CDR1 reads SQVTM; CDR2 reads ANQGSEA. Trimming took off 0 bases at V and 4 bases at J, with 12 bases between the two ends. The CDR3 consists of 14 residues. CDR3 sequence reads: CSVEERGGGTEAFF. The CDR3 nucleotides read TGCAGCGTTGAAGAAAGGGGGGGAGGCACTGAAGCTTTCTTT.

This clonotype was recorded many times. The CDR3 reads CAWSVSALFGEKLFF. The CDR3 DNA reads TGTGCCTGGAGTGTATCGGCGCTTTTCGGTGAAAAACTGTTTTTT. The chain combines TRBV30 with TRBJ1-4; D gene uncertain. The CDR3 covers 15 residues. Germline CDR1 GTSNPN, CDR2 SVGIG (reference sequence). The germline V and J ends were trimmed by 0 bases and 7 bases, with 15 bases remaining between them.

This clonotype was detected ten times or more. This sequence joins TRBV15 and TRBJ1-5; D gene unclear. The ends were cut back, 4 bases at V and 1 base at J, with 14 bases in the middle. There are 16 residues in the CDR3. CDR1 LNHNV and CDR2 YYDKDF come from the germline V gene (reference sequence). In DNA, the CDR3 is TGTGCCACCAGCAAGCCACAGCAACTGAGCAATCAGCCCCAGCATTTT. Translation: CATSKPQQLSNQPQHF.

A remark on this clonotype: A read error may be the cause here, since a much bigger clone is one base away. The J gene is TRBJ2-7, the V gene TRBV28, with TRBD2 as a possible D gene (6 bases). Germline CDR1 is MDHEN and CDR2 is SYDVKM. The CDR3 length is 12 residues. The V end was cut by 1 base, the J end by 9 bases, with 10 bases between. CDR3 residues: CASSLLLGGQYF. The CDR3 DNA is TGTGCCAGCAGTTTATTGTTGGGGGGGCAGTACTTC. Looking up the rest from reference TRBV28 and TRBJ2-7 gives the full variable domain: DVKVTQSSRYLVKRTGEKVFLECVQDMDHENMFWYRQDPGLGLRLIYFSYDVKMKEKGDIPEGYSVSREKKERFSLILESASTNQTSMYLCASSLLLGGQYFGPGTRLTVT.